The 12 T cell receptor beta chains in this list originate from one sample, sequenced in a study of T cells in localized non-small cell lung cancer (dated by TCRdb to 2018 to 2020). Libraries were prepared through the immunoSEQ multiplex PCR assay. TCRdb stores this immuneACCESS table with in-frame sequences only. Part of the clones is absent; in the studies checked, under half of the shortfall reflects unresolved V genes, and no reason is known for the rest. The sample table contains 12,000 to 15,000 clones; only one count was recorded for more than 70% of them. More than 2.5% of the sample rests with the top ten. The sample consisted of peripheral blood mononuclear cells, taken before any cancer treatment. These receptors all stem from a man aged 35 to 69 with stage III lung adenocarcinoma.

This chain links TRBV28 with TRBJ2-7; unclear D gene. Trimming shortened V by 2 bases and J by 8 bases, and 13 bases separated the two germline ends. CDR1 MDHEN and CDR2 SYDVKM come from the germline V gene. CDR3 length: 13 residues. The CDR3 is CASSLRIAIKQYF. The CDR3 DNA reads TGTGCCAGCAGTTTACGGATAGCAATCAAGCAGTACTTC.

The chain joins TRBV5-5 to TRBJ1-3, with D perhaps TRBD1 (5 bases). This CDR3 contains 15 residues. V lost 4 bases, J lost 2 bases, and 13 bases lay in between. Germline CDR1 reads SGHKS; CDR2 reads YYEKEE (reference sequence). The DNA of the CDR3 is TGTGCCAGCAGCCCCGGTCGGGGGGCTGGAAACACCATATATTTT. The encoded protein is CASSPGRGAGNTIYF.

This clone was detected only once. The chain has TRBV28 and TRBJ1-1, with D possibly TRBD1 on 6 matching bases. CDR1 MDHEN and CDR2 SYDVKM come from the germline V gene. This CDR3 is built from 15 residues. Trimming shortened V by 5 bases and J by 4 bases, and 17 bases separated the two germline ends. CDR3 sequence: CASSVTGYGGTEAFF. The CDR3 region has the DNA TGTGCCAGCAGTGTAACAGGGTATGGTGGCACTGAAGCTTTCTTT.

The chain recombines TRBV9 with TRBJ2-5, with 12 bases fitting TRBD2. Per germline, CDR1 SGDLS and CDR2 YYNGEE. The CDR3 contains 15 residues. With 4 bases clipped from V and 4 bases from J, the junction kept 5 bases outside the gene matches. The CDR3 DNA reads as TGTGCCAGCAGCCCGGGACTAGCGGGCATAGAGACCCAGTACTTC. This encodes CASSPGLAGIETQYF.

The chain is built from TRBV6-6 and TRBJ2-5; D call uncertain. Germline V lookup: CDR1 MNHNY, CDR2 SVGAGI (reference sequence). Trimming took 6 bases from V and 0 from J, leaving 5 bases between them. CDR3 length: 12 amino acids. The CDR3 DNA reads TGTGCCAGCAGGTCCAACCAAGAGACCCAGTACTTC. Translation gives CASRSNQETQYF.

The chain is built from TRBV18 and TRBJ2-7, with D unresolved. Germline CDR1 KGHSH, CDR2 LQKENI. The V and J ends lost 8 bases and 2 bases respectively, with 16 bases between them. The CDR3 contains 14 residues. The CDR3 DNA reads TGTGCCAGCCCTACGGGTTCATCAACCTACGAGCAGTACTTC. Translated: CASPTGSSTYEQYF.

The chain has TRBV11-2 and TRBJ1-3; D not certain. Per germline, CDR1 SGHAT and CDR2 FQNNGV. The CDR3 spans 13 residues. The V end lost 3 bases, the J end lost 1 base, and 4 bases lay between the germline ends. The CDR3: CASSFSSGNTIYF. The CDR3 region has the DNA TGTGCCAGCAGCTTTTCTTCTGGAAACACCATATATTTT.

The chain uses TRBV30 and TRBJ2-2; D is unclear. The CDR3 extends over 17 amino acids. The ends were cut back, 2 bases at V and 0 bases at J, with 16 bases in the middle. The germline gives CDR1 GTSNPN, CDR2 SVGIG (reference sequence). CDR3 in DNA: TGTGCCTGGAGTTATAATGAGCAAATCCCGAACACCGGGGAGCTGTTTTTT. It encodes CAWSYNEQIPNTGELFF.

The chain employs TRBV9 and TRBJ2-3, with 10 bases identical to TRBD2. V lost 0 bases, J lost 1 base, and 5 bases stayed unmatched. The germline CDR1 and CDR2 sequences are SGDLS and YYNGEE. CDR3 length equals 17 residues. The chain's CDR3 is CASSVGRLAGGTDTQYF. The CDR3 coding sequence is TGTGCCAGCAGCGTAGGTCGGCTAGCGGGAGGCACAGATACGCAGTATTTT.

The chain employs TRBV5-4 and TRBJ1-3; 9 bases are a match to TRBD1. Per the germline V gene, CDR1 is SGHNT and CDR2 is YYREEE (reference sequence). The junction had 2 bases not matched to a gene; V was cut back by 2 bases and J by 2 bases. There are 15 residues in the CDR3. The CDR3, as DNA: TGTGCCAGCAGCTTACAGGGGGCTCCTGGAAACACCATATATTTT. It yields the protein CASSLQGAPGNTIYF.

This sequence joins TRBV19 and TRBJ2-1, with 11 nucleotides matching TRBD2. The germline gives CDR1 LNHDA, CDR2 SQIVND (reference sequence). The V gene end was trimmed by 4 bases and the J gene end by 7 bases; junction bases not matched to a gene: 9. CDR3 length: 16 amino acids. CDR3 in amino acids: CASSSIGLAGQNEQFF. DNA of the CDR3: TGTGCCAGTAGTAGCATCGGACTAGCGGGCCAAAATGAGCAGTTCTTC.

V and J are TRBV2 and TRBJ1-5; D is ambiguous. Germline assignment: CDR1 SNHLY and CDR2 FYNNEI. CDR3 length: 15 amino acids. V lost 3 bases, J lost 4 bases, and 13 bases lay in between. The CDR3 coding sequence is TGTGCCAGCAGTGAGGGGTTTCGGGAAAATCAGCCCCAGCATTTT. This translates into CASSEGFRENQPQHF.